A single sample is the source of the 32 T cell receptor beta chains below, sequenced in a study of blood T cell repertoires in COVID-19. Sequencing used immunoSEQ multiplex PCR; TCRdb keeps in-frame clones, though not all of them. The table has tens of thousands of clones, around four fifths seen once. The source material was peripheral blood. The receptors were sampled from a human donor in a cohort sampled during active COVID-19.

In its sample, this clone was seen a few times. The chain combines TRBV6-6 with TRBJ1-5; 7 bases agree with TRBD1. This CDR3 is built from 15 residues. Germline CDR1 reads MNHNY; CDR2 reads SVGAGI (reference sequence). Losses at the gene ends were 4 bases for V and 0 bases for J; bases not matched to a gene: 3. The CDR3 sequence is CASSFRQGSNQPQHF. DNA of the CDR3: TGTGCCAGCAGTTTCCGACAGGGTAGCAATCAGCCCCAGCATTTT.

This sequence joins TRBV28 and TRBJ2-7; the match to TRBD2 covers 7 bases. The CDR3 length is 14 residues. V trimming: 7 bases; J trimming: 5 bases; junction bases outside the gene matches: 11. Germline values: CDR1 MDHEN, CDR2 SYDVKM. The CDR3 region has the DNA TGTGCCAGCATCGATTGGGGGGGAAAGGACGAGCAGTACTTC. Its translation is CASIDWGGKDEQYF.

The chain has TRBV2 and TRBJ1-5, with TRBD1 as a possible D gene (6 bases). V was shortened by 6 bases and J by 5 bases, with 14 bases between the two germline ends. This CDR3 spans 14 amino acids. Germline V gene data show CDR1 as SNHLY and CDR2 as FYNNEI. The CDR3 nucleotides read TGTGCCAGCAGCTTGACAGGCGAAGATCAGCCCCAGCATTTT. It specifies CASSLTGEDQPQHF.

The chain carries TRBV28 and TRBJ2-7; tentative D call: TRBD2 (5 bases). The CDR3 extends over 15 amino acids. V lost 1 base, J lost 3 bases, and 13 bases lay in between. CDR1 is MDHEN, CDR2 SYDVKM, per germline. This chain's CDR3 is CASSLSRTPGYEQYF. CDR3 nucleotide sequence: TGTGCCAGCAGTTTATCGAGGACTCCCGGCTACGAGCAGTACTTC.

The chain links TRBV29-1 to TRBJ1-1; unclear D gene. V lost 1 base and J lost 1, with 10 bases in between. Germline CDR1 and CDR2: SQVTM and ANQGSEA. The CDR3 runs 14 residues. Here the CDR3 reads CSVEARAQNTEAFF. CDR3 DNA sequence: TGCAGCGTTGAAGCGAGGGCCCAGAACACTGAAGCTTTCTTT.

The genes are TRBV5-6 and TRBJ2-3; 9 bases are a match to TRBD1. The CDR3 extends over 16 amino acids. V dropped 1 base and J dropped 2; count of bases not matched to a gene: 5. Germline V lookup: CDR1 SGHDT, CDR2 YYEEEE. Here the CDR3 reads CASSLTGTGITDTQYF. As DNA, the CDR3 is TGTGCCAGCAGCTTGACCGGGACAGGGATCACAGATACGCAGTATTTT.

The chain carries TRBV3-1 (or the pseudogene TRBV3-2) and TRBJ1-2; perhaps TRBD1 as D (6 bases). CDR3 size: 15 residues. Germline V gene lookup returns CDR1 LGHDT and CDR2 YNNKEL (reference sequence). The V end was cut by 3 bases, the J end by 4 bases, with 15 bases between. The CDR3 region has the DNA TGTGCCAGCAGCCATCGGGCAGGGGCGATCTATGGCTACACCTTC. Its protein product is CASSHRAGAIYGYTF.

V is TRBV2 and J is TRBJ2-7; D is perhaps TRBD1 (7 bases). V shed 0 bases and J shed 2 bases, with 14 bases lying between them. The CDR3 is made up of 16 amino acids. Germline CDR1 SNHLY, CDR2 FYNNEI. The CDR3 region has the DNA TGTGCCAGCAGTGAAGCCCGGGGGACAGTGGCCTACGAGCAGTACTTC. Translated, it gives CASSEARGTVAYEQYF.

The chain links TRBV9 to TRBJ1-6; 8 bases fit TRBD1. The V segment lost 5 bases and the J segment 5 bases; nucleotides outside the gene matches: 6. The CDR3 is made up of 15 amino acids. The germline V gene encodes CDR1 SGDLS and CDR2 YYNGEE. This chain's CDR3 is CASSFTGGHNSPLHF. CDR3 nucleotides: TGTGCCAGCAGTTTTACAGGGGGACATAATTCACCCCTCCACTTT.

This clone was observed once. The V call is TRBV7-2, the J call TRBJ2-7, with a possible D match to TRBD1 (6 bases). CDR1 is SGHTA, CDR2 FQGNSA, per germline. There are 15 residues in the CDR3. V lost 5 bases and J lost 1, with 15 bases in between. In nucleotides, the CDR3 is TGTGCCAGCAGCGGGGGTTTGGACAGTTCCTACGAGCAGTACTTC. This codes for CASSGGLDSSYEQYF. The full variable domain, rest sourced from reference TRBV7-2 and TRBJ2-7, is GAGVSQSPSNKVTEKGKDVELRCDPISGHTALYWYRQSLGQGLEFLIYFQGNSAPDKSGLPSDRFSAERTGGSVSTLTIQRTQQEDSAVYLCASSGGLDSSYEQYFGPGTRLTVT.

The rearrangement uses TRBV5-6 and TRBJ2-5; 9 nucleotides agree with TRBD1. Trimming at V came to 1 base and at J to 1 base, leaving 5 bases not matched to a gene. From germline, CDR1 is SGHDT and CDR2 YYEEEE. The CDR3 is 16 amino acids. The CDR3 loop reads CASSLYRGQRQETQYF. For the CDR3, the DNA is TGTGCCAGCAGCTTGTACAGGGGGCAACGCCAAGAGACCCAGTACTTC.

The rearrangement joins TRBV11-2 to TRBJ1-1, with 10 bases fitting TRBD1. Germline V gene lookup returns CDR1 SGHAT and CDR2 FQNNGV. Trimming took 5 bases from V and 5 from J; bases not matched to a gene: 11. The CDR3 has 16 amino acids. CDR3 coding DNA: TGTGCCAGCAGCCTTGGACAGGGGGGAGGATCGACTGAAGCTTTCTTT. This codes for CASSLGQGGGSTEAFF. The whole variable domain, remainder taken from reference TRBV11-2 and TRBJ1-1, is EAGVAQSPRYKIIEKRQSVAFWCNPISGHATLYWYQQILGQGPKLLIQFQNNGVVDDSQLPKDRFSAERLKGVDSTLKIQPAKLEDSAVYLCASSLGQGGGSTEAFFGQGTRLTVV.

A single count supports this clone. The chain links TRBV24-1 to TRBJ2-1; D is unclear. The germline gives CDR1 KGHDR, CDR2 SFDVKD. The CDR3 totals 12 residues. Deletions cut 9 bases from V and 4 bases from J, with 9 bases between. CDR3 nucleotides: TGTGCCACCGGGTTCAGGTACAATGAGCAGTTCTTC. Its translation is CATGFRYNEQFF.

This chain uses TRBV4-2 with TRBJ2-3, with 10 positions matching TRBD2. V was clipped by 7 bases and J by 3 bases; unmatched bases: 7. The CDR3 spans 15 residues. CDR1 and CDR2 from the germline V gene are LGHNA and YNFKEQ. The DNA for the CDR3 is TGTGCCAGCAACCTAGCGGGAGCATTGACAGATACGCAGTATTTT. Protein sequence: CASNLAGALTDTQYF.

This rearrangement joins TRBV9 to TRBJ2-2, with D possibly TRBD2 on 5 matching bases. V lost 0 bases and J 1 base, leaving 7 bases between the germline ends. The CDR3 consists of 15 residues. CDR1 is SGDLS and CDR2 is YYNGEE in the germline V gene. Here the CDR3 reads CASSVGEGNTGELFF. The CDR3 DNA is TGTGCCAGCAGCGTAGGAGAGGGGAACACCGGGGAGCTGTTTTTT.

The chain is built from TRBV10-3 and TRBJ1-1, with D perhaps matching TRBD1 (5 bases). V gave up 3 bases and J gave up 4 bases, with 9 bases separating them. This CDR3 has 13 residues. CDR1 is ENHRY and CDR2 is SYGVKD in the germline V gene. The CDR3 coding sequence is TGTGCCATCAGTGACAGGGCTTCCACTGAAGCTTTCTTT. Its protein is CAISDRASTEAFF.

Only one count was recorded for this clone. This chain joins TRBV5-1 and TRBJ2-3, with TRBD1 identical over 9 bases. After removal of 0 bases from V and 4 bases from J, the junction contained 3 bases not matched to a gene. Germline V gene sequence: CDR1 SGHRS, CDR2 YFSETQ. The length of the CDR3 is 15 residues. CDR3 nucleotide sequence: TGCGCCAGCAGCTTGGGGGGACAGGGAGCAGATACGCAGTATTTT. The encoded protein is CASSLGGQGADTQYF.

The chain joins TRBV18 to TRBJ2-5; 7 positions agree with TRBD2. Germline CDR1 KGHSH, CDR2 LQKENI. The length of the CDR3 is 18 residues. V shed 0 bases and J 1 base; nucleotides not matched to a gene: 11. The CDR3 protein is CASSPPVSGLRFQETQYF. The CDR3, as DNA: TGTGCCAGCTCACCACCGGTTTCGGGACTAAGGTTCCAAGAGACCCAGTACTTC.

The genes are TRBV5-1 and TRBJ2-2, with a tentative D call TRBD1 (6 bases). Trimming removed 2 bases at V and 6 bases at J, with 8 bases between. This CDR3 contains 13 residues. CDR1 and CDR2 from the germline V gene are SGHRS and YFSETQ. CDR3 residues: CASSLTGPGELFF. The CDR3 coding sequence is TGCGCCAGCAGCTTAACAGGGCCCGGGGAGCTGTTTTTT.

The chain uses TRBV6-5 and TRBJ2-7; 7 bases line up with TRBD1. The V gene's germline CDR1 is MNHEY and CDR2 SVGAGI. This CDR3 spans 15 amino acids. Trimming removed 5 bases from V and 3 bases from J; junction bases left unmatched: 10. In nucleotides, the CDR3 is TGTGCCAGCAGTAGAGAGATAAGGGGGCTCTACGAGCAGTACTTC. It encodes CASSREIRGLYEQYF.

V and J are TRBV12-3 or TRBV12-4 and TRBJ1-1, with D hard to call. The CDR3 covers 13 residues. The germline V and J ends were trimmed by 3 bases and 0 bases, with 5 bases remaining between them. The CDR3 nucleotides are TGTGCCAGCAGTTTTACACTGAACACTGAAGCTTTCTTT. Amino acid sequence: CASSFTLNTEAFF.

This clone came up a few times. The chain carries TRBV7-2 and TRBJ1-5; TRBD1 matches 8 bases. Germline V gene sequence: CDR1 SGHTA, CDR2 FQGNSA. The CDR3 sequence is 14 residues long. With V trimmed by 5 bases and J by 4 bases, 4 bases remained unmatched. The CDR3 nucleotides are TGTGCCAGCAGCCCGGACAGGGAAAATCAGCCCCAGCATTTT. Translating gives CASSPDRENQPQHF.

This clone appeared a single time. The chain is built from TRBV6-7 and TRBJ1-5, with D maybe TRBD1 (6 bases). TRBV6-7 is assigned to the ORF class and has an uncertain function. This CDR3 has 18 amino acids. V lost 1 base and J 0 bases, leaving 16 bases between the germline ends. The DNA of the CDR3 is TGTGCCAGCAGTTACTGCAGGGGCCCAGGGTATAGCAATCAGCCCCAGCATTTT. Protein: CASSYCRGPGYSNQPQHF.

The V call is TRBV2, the J call TRBJ1-2, with 8 bases that match TRBD1. This CDR3 has 15 amino acids. The J segment lost 5 bases and the V segment lost 6 bases, leaving 11 bases of the junction unmatched. Germline assignment: CDR1 SNHLY and CDR2 FYNNEI. DNA for the CDR3: TGTGCCAGCAGGAGTGGACAGGGTGGTGTTTATGGCTACACCTTC. This codes for CASRSGQGGVYGYTF.

Notes on this clone: A far bigger clonotype differs at one base, so this is likely a read error. The chain carries TRBV5-6 and TRBJ1-2; D unclear. The CDR3 runs 13 residues. Trimming shortened V by 0 bases and J by 7 bases, and 10 bases separated the two germline ends. Germline CDR1 and CDR2: SGHDT and YYEEEE. The CDR3 region has the DNA TGTGCCAGCAGCTTGGCCGGGGTGGGTGGCTACACCTTC. Translating it yields CASSLAGVGGYTF. The full variable domain, in which reference TRBV5-6 and TRBJ1-2 provide the parts outside the CDR3, is DAGVTQSPTHLIKTRGQQVTLRCSPKSGHDTVSWYQQALGQGPQFIFQYYEEEERQRGNFPDRFSGHQFPNYSSELNVNALLLGDSALYLCASSLAGVGGYTFGSGTRLTVV.

This clone was seen only a few times. The chain recombines TRBV10-3 with TRBJ1-2; TRBD1 matches 7 bases. J lost 4 bases, V lost 3 bases, and 8 bases had no gene match. The CDR3 is made up of 15 amino acids. Per the germline V gene, CDR1 is ENHRY and CDR2 is SYGVKD. The CDR3 loop reads CAISDDQGVPYGYTF. CDR3 DNA sequence: TGTGCCATCAGTGATGATCAGGGGGTTCCCTATGGCTACACCTTC.

This clone was picked up a small number of times. V is TRBV30 and J is TRBJ1-2; tentative D call: TRBD1 (6 bases). This CDR3 is 14 amino acids long. Looked up from germline, CDR1 is GTSNPN and CDR2 is SVGIG (reference sequence). V was shortened by 3 bases and J by 7 bases, with 18 bases between the two germline ends. The CDR3 spells CAWSQQGGFGGYTF. In DNA form, the CDR3 reads TGTGCCTGGAGCCAACAGGGCGGATTCGGTGGCTACACCTTC.

The rearrangement joins TRBV7-2 to TRBJ2-1, with 11 nucleotides matching TRBD2. This CDR3 is built from 15 residues. J lost 7 bases, V lost 2 bases, and 4 bases had no gene match. CDR1 is SGHTA, CDR2 FQGNSA, per germline. The CDR3 DNA reads TGTGCCAGCAGCTTACGGCTAGCGGGAGGTAATGAGCAGTTCTTC. Its protein is CASSLRLAGGNEQFF.

This clone was observed a handful of times. The chain is built from TRBV7-2 and TRBJ1-1; D perhaps matches TRBD1 (5 bases). The germline V gene encodes CDR1 SGHTA and CDR2 FQGNSA. V shed 5 bases and J shed 1 base, with 11 bases lying between them. The CDR3 totals 14 residues. CDR3 in DNA: TGTGCCAGCAGCCCGACGACAGCGAACACTGAAGCTTTCTTT. It yields the protein CASSPTTANTEAFF.

This clone was seen a few times. The V gene is TRBV11-2, the J gene TRBJ1-4, with TRBD1 matching over 7 bases. CDR3 length: 16 amino acids. With V trimmed by 11 bases and J by 0 bases, 12 bases remained unmatched. The germline V gene encodes CDR1 SGHAT and CDR2 FQNNGV. This CDR3 is CASSWGQRTTNEKLFF. In DNA form, the CDR3 reads TGTGCCTCCAGTTGGGGACAGAGAACAACTAATGAAAAACTGTTTTTT.

A few counts support this clone. The chain has TRBV4-1 and TRBJ1-3; possibly TRBD1 for D (6 bases). Germline-derived CDR1 and CDR2 are MGHRA and YSYEKL. Trimming removed 4 bases from V and 0 bases from J, with 10 bases in between. The CDR3 totals 15 residues. CDR3 region: CASSLQTGSGNTIYF. The DNA of the CDR3 is TGCGCCAGCAGCCTTCAGACAGGCTCTGGAAACACCATATATTTT.

This sequence joins TRBV11-1 and TRBJ2-7; 8 bases fit TRBD1. With V trimmed by 3 bases and J by 3 bases, 4 bases remained unmatched. CDR1 and CDR2 (germline): SGHAT, FQDESV (reference sequence). This CDR3 has 14 residues. CDR3 sequence reads: CASSFSDRGYEQYF. The CDR3 region has the DNA TGTGCCAGCAGCTTTAGCGACAGGGGCTACGAGCAGTACTTC.